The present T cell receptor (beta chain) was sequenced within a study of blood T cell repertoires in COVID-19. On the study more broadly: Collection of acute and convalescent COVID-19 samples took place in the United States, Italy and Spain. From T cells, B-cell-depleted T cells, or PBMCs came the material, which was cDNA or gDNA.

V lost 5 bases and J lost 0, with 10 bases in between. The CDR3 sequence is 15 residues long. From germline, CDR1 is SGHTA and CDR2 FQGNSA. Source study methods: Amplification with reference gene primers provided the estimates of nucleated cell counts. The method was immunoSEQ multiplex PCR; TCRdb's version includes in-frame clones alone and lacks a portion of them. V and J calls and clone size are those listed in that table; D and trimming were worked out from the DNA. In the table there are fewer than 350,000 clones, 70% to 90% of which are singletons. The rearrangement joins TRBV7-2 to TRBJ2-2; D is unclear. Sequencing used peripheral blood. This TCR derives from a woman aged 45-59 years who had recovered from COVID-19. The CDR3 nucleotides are TGTGCCAGCAGCCTAATTACCCCGAACACCGGGGAGCTGTTTTTT. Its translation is CASSLITPNTGELFF. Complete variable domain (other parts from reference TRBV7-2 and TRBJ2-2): GAGVSQSPSNKVTEKGKDVELRCDPISGHTALYWYRQSLGQGLEFLIYFQGNSAPDKSGLPSDRFSAERTGGSVSTLTIQRTQQEDSAVYLCASSLITPNTGELFFGEGSRLTVL.